This is a list of T cell receptor beta chains from one sample in a study of cytomegalovirus exposure and HLA in healthy donors. Clones were sequenced by immunoSEQ multiplex PCR, and TCRdb holds only the in-frame ones, with some missing. The sample shows about 150,000 clones, 70% to 90% of them seen only once. The specimen was PBMCs. These receptors came from a man aged 30 to 45 in good health and CMV-seropositive. Each CDR3 is given with its conserved first and last residue. Each record gives: V gene, J gene, D gene, clone size, CDR3 protein, CDR3 DNA. A D gene is named only where the DNA matches it firmly. Some rows have no size entry. The others give once, few or many, or a class for an expanded clone.

V: TRBV6-5
J: TRBJ2-7
D: TRBD2
size: NA
CDR3: CAVARTRGEQYF
DNA: TGTGCCGTAGCCCGGACTAGGGGCGAGCAGTACTTC

V: TRBV5-1
J: TRBJ2-1
D: TRBD2
size: NA
CDR3: CASSLEAGMVPFF
DNA: TGCGCCAGCAGCCTCGAAGCGGGAATGGTTCCGTTCTTC

V: TRBV5-1
J: TRBJ2-7
D: TRBD2
size: once
CDR3: CASRPGSTSGSIREQYF
DNA: TGCGCCAGCAGGCCGGGGTCTACTAGCGGGAGTATCAGGGAGCAGTACTTC

V: TRBV18
J: TRBJ2-5
D: NA
size: NA
CDR3: CASSPILETQYF
DNA: TGTGCCAGCTCACCAATTCTGGAGACCCAGTACTTC

V: TRBV7-9
J: TRBJ2-5
D: TRBD1
size: NA
CDR3: CASSRDSQETQYF
DNA: TGTGCCAGCAGCCGGGACAGCCAAGAGACCCAGTACTTC

V: TRBV11-2
J: TRBJ1-2
D: TRBD1
size: NA
CDR3: CASRRTGRSYGYTF
DNA: TGTGCCAGCAGGAGGACAGGGAGAAGCTATGGCTACACCTTC

V: TRBV4-1
J: TRBJ2-2
D: NA
size: NA
CDR3: CASSQEIAAGGELFF
DNA: TGCGCCAGCAGCCAAGAAATAGCGGCGGGCGGGGAGCTGTTTTTT

V: TRBV5-8
J: TRBJ1-1
D: TRBD1
size: NA
CDR3: CASSRQGRGTEAFF
DNA: TGTGCCAGCAGCCGACAGGGGAGGGGAACTGAAGCTTTCTTT

V: TRBV6-5
J: TRBJ1-1
D: TRBD1
size: NA
CDR3: CASSTGGAPEAFF
DNA: TGTGCCAGCAGTACAGGGGGCGCCCCTGAAGCTTTCTTT

V: TRBV18
J: TRBJ1-2
D: NA
size: NA
CDR3: CASSPGGVAGYTF
DNA: TGTGCCAGCTCACCGGGGGGGGTTGCTGGCTACACCTTC

V: TRBV11-3
J: TRBJ2-3
D: TRBD2
size: NA
CDR3: CASSLLAGGSTDTQYF
DNA: TGTGCCAGCAGCTTATTAGCGGGGGGGTCCACAGATACGCAGTATTTT

V: TRBV11-2
J: TRBJ2-2
D: TRBD2
size: NA
CDR3: CASSQLAGANTGELFF
DNA: TGTGCCAGCAGCCAACTAGCGGGAGCCAACACCGGGGAGCTGTTTTTT

V: TRBV5-6
J: TRBJ2-2
D: TRBD1
size: NA
CDR3: CASRTGVNTGELFF
DNA: TGTGCCAGCCGGACAGGGGTAAACACCGGGGAGCTGTTTTTT

V: TRBV29-1
J: TRBJ2-7
D: TRBD2
size: once
CDR3: CSVEWGLAPYEQYF
DNA: TGCAGCGTTGAATGGGGACTAGCCCCCTACGAGCAGTACTTC

V: TRBV19
J: TRBJ1-3
D: NA
size: NA
CDR3: CASSIPGTQSGNTIYF
DNA: TGTGCCAGTAGTATCCCCGGGACTCAGTCTGGAAACACCATATATTTT

V: TRBV7-2
J: TRBJ1-1
D: TRBD1
size: NA
CDR3: CASSLSAGGAGLTTEAFF
DNA: TGTGCCAGCAGCTTATCGGCAGGGGGCGCGGGATTAACCACTGAAGCTTTCTTT

V: TRBV7-2
J: TRBJ2-1
D: NA
size: few
CDR3: CASSSLNEQFF
DNA: TGTGCCAGCAGCTCCCTCAATGAGCAGTTCTTC

V: TRBV5-4
J: TRBJ2-5
D: NA
size: once
CDR3: CASSSSGAQETQYF
DNA: TGTGCCAGCAGCTCCAGCGGAGCACAAGAGACCCAGTACTTC

V: TRBV10-3
J: TRBJ1-2
D: NA
size: NA
CDR3: CAISASQGRGYDGYTF
DNA: TGTGCCATCAGTGCGAGTCAAGGGAGGGGATACGATGGCTACACCTTC

V: TRBV2
J: TRBJ2-7
D: TRBD2
size: NA
CDR3: CASIESLAGHYEQYF
DNA: TGTGCCAGCATTGAAAGTCTAGCGGGACACTACGAGCAGTACTTC

V: TRBV5-1
J: TRBJ1-2
D: TRBD1
size: NA
CDR3: CASSLEGTGTYGYTF
DNA: TGCGCCAGCAGCTTGGAGGGGACAGGGACCTATGGCTACACCTTC

V: TRBV5-1
J: TRBJ2-1
D: TRBD2
size: NA
CDR3: CASSHPGGNEQFF
DNA: TGCGCCAGCAGTCACCCGGGAGGCAATGAGCAGTTCTTC

V: TRBV30
J: TRBJ1-5
D: NA
size: NA
CDR3: CARGMADYQPQHF
DNA: TGTGCTCGGGGGATGGCGGATTATCAGCCCCAGCATTTT

V: TRBV7-6
J: TRBJ2-1
D: TRBD1
size: NA
CDR3: CASSLEGQRVYNEQFF
DNA: TGTGCCAGCAGCTTAGAGGGACAGAGGGTCTACAATGAGCAGTTCTTC

V: TRBV5-4
J: TRBJ2-7
D: TRBD2
size: NA
CDR3: CASSPRAGGSSFTYEQYF
DNA: TGTGCCAGCAGCCCCCGTGCGGGAGGCTCGTCCTTTACCTACGAGCAGTACTTC

V: TRBV7-2
J: TRBJ2-3
D: TRBD2
size: NA
CDR3: CASTQLAGGPVVITDTQYF
DNA: TGTGCCAGCACCCAACTAGCGGGAGGGCCCGTTGTCATCACAGATACGCAGTATTTT

V: TRBV7-6
J: TRBJ2-2
D: NA
size: NA
CDR3: CASGLTTGELFF
DNA: TGTGCCAGCGGTCTGACAACCGGGGAGCTGTTTTTT

V: TRBV19
J: TRBJ2-1
D: NA
size: NA
CDR3: CASSLRRPNNEQFF
DNA: TGTGCCAGTAGTTTGCGGCGGCCTAACAATGAGCAGTTCTTC

V: TRBV6-5
J: TRBJ2-5
D: TRBD1
size: few
CDR3: CASQDRTGGGETQYF
DNA: TGTGCCAGCCAGGACCGGACAGGGGGTGGAGAGACCCAGTACTTC

V: TRBV5-4
J: TRBJ2-3
D: TRBD2
size: NA
CDR3: CASRPSSGRSTDTQYF
DNA: TGTGCCAGCAGACCTTCGAGCGGGAGGAGCACAGATACGCAGTATTTT

V: TRBV13
J: TRBJ2-3
D: TRBD2
size: NA
CDR3: CASRLAGATQYF
DNA: TGTGCCAGCAGGCTAGCGGGAGCAACGCAGTATTTT

V: TRBV6-5
J: TRBJ2-5
D: NA
size: NA
CDR3: CASSYSTQGETQYF
DNA: TGTGCCAGCAGTTACTCTACTCAGGGGGAGACCCAGTACTTC

V: TRBV30
J: TRBJ1-2
D: NA
size: NA
CDR3: CAWRGAGANYGYTF
DNA: TGTGCCTGGCGGGGGGCAGGGGCTAACTATGGCTACACCTTC

V: TRBV9
J: TRBJ2-3
D: TRBD2
size: NA
CDR3: CASSVESGRVPDTQYF
DNA: TGTGCCAGCAGCGTAGAGAGCGGGAGGGTTCCAGATACGCAGTATTTT

V: TRBV11-3
J: TRBJ2-5
D: NA
size: NA
CDR3: CASSLEGRTYQETQYF
DNA: TGTGCCAGCAGCTTAGAGGGGAGGACGTACCAAGAGACCCAGTACTTC

V: TRBV9
J: TRBJ2-2
D: NA
size: NA
CDR3: CASSVRGNTGELFF
DNA: TGTGCCAGCAGCGTTCGAGGGAACACCGGGGAGCTGTTTTTT

V: TRBV2
J: TRBJ1-2
D: TRBD1
size: NA
CDR3: CASNGGKGTGNYGYTF
DNA: TGTGCCAGCAACGGAGGGAAGGGGACAGGGAACTATGGCTACACCTTC

V: TRBV5-1
J: TRBJ1-1
D: NA
size: few
CDR3: CASSSGATNTEAFF
DNA: TGCGCCAGCAGCTCGGGAGCTACGAACACTGAAGCTTTCTTT

V: TRBV7-2
J: TRBJ2-7
D: TRBD1
size: NA
CDR3: CASSFRQGAQYEQYF
DNA: TGTGCCAGCAGCTTCCGACAGGGGGCACAATACGAGCAGTACTTC

V: TRBV2
J: TRBJ2-5
D: TRBD2
size: few
CDR3: CASRTQAGGGETQYF
DNA: TGTGCCAGCAGGACTCAAGCGGGAGGGGGGGAGACCCAGTACTTC

V: TRBV15
J: TRBJ2-1
D: TRBD1
size: few
CDR3: CATSRERVWGQGSTEQFF
DNA: TGTGCCACCAGCAGAGAGAGAGTATGGGGACAGGGGTCGACTGAGCAGTTCTTC

V: TRBV5-5
J: TRBJ2-3
D: TRBD2
size: NA
CDR3: CASSFMREADTQYF
DNA: TGTGCCAGCAGCTTTATGCGGGAGGCAGATACGCAGTATTTT

V: TRBV10-3
J: TRBJ2-3
D: TRBD2
size: NA
CDR3: CAISEPGTSVTDTQYF
DNA: TGTGCCATCAGTGAGCCCGGGACTAGCGTAACAGATACGCAGTATTTT

V: TRBV4-3
J: TRBJ2-5
D: NA
size: NA
CDR3: CASSQAGTPQETQYF
DNA: TGCGCCAGCAGCCAAGCCGGGACTCCACAAGAGACCCAGTACTTC

V: TRBV6-5
J: TRBJ1-3
D: NA
size: NA
CDR3: CASSSSPSGNTIYF
DNA: TGTGCCAGCAGCTCTAGTCCCTCTGGAAACACCATATATTTT

V: TRBV4-1
J: TRBJ1-3
D: NA
size: NA
CDR3: CASSQVEGGISGNTIYF
DNA: TGCGCCAGCAGCCAAGTAGAAGGAGGGATCTCTGGAAACACCATATATTTT

V: TRBV27
J: TRBJ2-1
D: NA
size: NA
CDR3: CASSPSGAIYNEQFF
DNA: TGTGCCAGCAGTCCCTCGGGAGCGATCTACAATGAGCAGTTCTTC

V: TRBV4-3
J: TRBJ2-1
D: TRBD2
size: NA
CDR3: CASSQVVGREGYNEQFF
DNA: TGCGCCAGCAGCCAAGTCGTAGGGAGGGAGGGGTACAATGAGCAGTTCTTC

V: TRBV6-4
J: TRBJ2-1
D: TRBD2
size: NA
CDR3: CASTHIAGGFNEQFF
DNA: TGTGCCAGTACTCATATAGCGGGAGGATTCAATGAGCAGTTCTTC

V: TRBV5-5
J: TRBJ2-3
D: TRBD2
size: NA
CDR3: CASSKGGTSGSTDTQYF
DNA: TGTGCCAGCAGCAAGGGCGGGACTAGCGGGAGCACAGATACGCAGTATTTT

V: TRBV7-9
J: TRBJ2-5
D: TRBD2
size: NA
CDR3: CSSFNPGGQETQYF
DNA: TGTTCCAGCTTTAACCCGGGGGGACAAGAGACCCAGTACTTC

V: TRBV7-2
J: TRBJ2-1
D: TRBD2
size: NA
CDR3: CASSPYVAGGYNEQFF
DNA: TGTGCCAGCAGCCCTTACGTAGCGGGGGGCTACAATGAGCAGTTCTTC

V: TRBV7-3
J: TRBJ1-2
D: NA
size: NA
CDR3: CASSLTGRYGYTF
DNA: TGTGCCAGCAGCTTAACTGGGCGTTATGGCTACACCTTC